Sequencing of this T cell receptor (beta chain) was carried out in a study of blood T cells in healthy people across ages. Study-wide points: Strong correlation linked observed beta diversity and percent naive T cells.

With a J-beta primer mix and a sample-barcoded 5' primer, a second PCR ran about 7 to 12 cycles. TCRdb processed the 5' RACE reads anew with MiXCR; each CDR3 protein has one entry. The data contain 1.5 million to 1.9 million distinct CDR3 sequences, roughly 43% of them singletons. Worth noting for this clonotype: Its antigen is currently unknown.

The V and J ends lost 7 bases and 6 bases, in that order; junction bases with no gene match: 10. The length of the CDR3 is 16 residues. The receptor was derived from a woman younger than 30 in good health. The chain couples TRBV12-3 or TRBV12-4 to TRBJ2-3; 13 bases map to TRBD2. Material for sequencing was blood. The CDR3 DNA is TGTGCCAGCAAACTAGCGGGGGGGGCCGTGGTGGATACGCAGTATTTT. It translates to CASKLAGGAVVDTQYF.